This T cell receptor beta chain emerged from a study of human T cells and chemical hapten exposure. J gave up 3 bases and V 3 bases, and 10 bases lay outside the gene matches. CDR1 SGHRS and CDR2 YFSETQ come from the germline V gene. The CDR3 covers 16 residues. Documented time point: patch test 1, 2 weeks after DPC sensitization. Treatment given: therapeutic diphenylcyclopropenone sensitization with weekly scalp DPC. Those who donated were patients with alopecia, 18 to 70 years of age, and suitable for DPC. General study results and limits: Alopecia in the donors means their immune response may deviate from healthy people's. Once DPC sensitization occurred, TCRs above 1 in 1000 frequency showed no change.

Authors' analysis steps: There were a median of approximately 96,000 TCRs per sample, with a range from roughly 20,000 to 700,000. TCRdb re-called the RACE reads through MiXCR, storing one row per CDR3 protein. The V and J calls and clone size are TCRdb's, not the authors'. Among 180,000 or so distinct CDR3 sequences, about 22% were seen once, and the ten largest hold over 6.5%. This clonotype was observed at least ten times. The target antigen is unknown. The sequence was obtained from a woman in her 50s with alopecia areata. Some clones in this sample may be carry-over from other donors' samples. This specimen was whole blood, taken in connection with sensitization to the hapten diphenylcyclopropenone (DPC). This sequence joins TRBV5-1 and TRBJ2-5, with 8 bases lining up with TRBD1. The CDR3 sequence: CASSSAAGGREETQYF. Here the CDR3 DNA reads TGCGCCAGCAGCTCGGCGGCAGGGGGCCGCGAAGAGACCCAGTACTTC.